A single sample is the source of the 11 T cell receptor beta chains below, sequenced in a study of cytomegalovirus exposure and HLA in healthy donors. Both 60 Vbeta primers and 13 Jbeta primers went into the PCR. Using immunoSEQ multiplex PCR, the repertoire was profiled, and TCRdb retains in-frame clones only, with some absent. Of under 200,000 clones listed, about 81% are singletons. The specimen was PBMCs. Every receptor here comes from a girl aged 5-17 years in good health and CMV-seropositive.

The V and J genes are TRBV9 and TRBJ1-1; maybe TRBD1 (5 bases). V lost 10 bases to trimming and J lost 1 base, with 14 bases between them. CDR3 length: 13 amino acids. The V gene's germline CDR1 is SGDLS and CDR2 YYNGEE. In DNA form, the CDR3 reads TGTGCCTCGGGGGGATCATGGAACACTGAAGCTTTCTTT. This encodes CASGGSWNTEAFF.

The V gene is TRBV6-5, the J gene TRBJ1-1; D is unresolved. The CDR3 is 12 residues long. The germline CDR1 and CDR2 sequences are MNHEY and SVGAGI. V lost 8 bases to trimming and J lost 1 base, with 8 bases between them. CDR3 protein: CASGRPNTEAFF. CDR3 DNA: TGTGCCAGCGGGAGACCGAACACTGAAGCTTTCTTT.

The chain has TRBV30 and TRBJ2-7, with a tentative D call TRBD2 (6 bases). Per germline, CDR1 GTSNPN and CDR2 SVGIG (reference sequence). The CDR3 loop spans 13 amino acids. V lost 5 bases to trimming and J lost 0 bases, with 11 bases between them. The CDR3 coding sequence is TGTGCCTGGGGAGGGGCCGGCTCCTACGAGCAGTACTTC. Residues: CAWGGAGSYEQYF.

This chain uses TRBV5-4 with TRBJ2-1; 13 bases are a match to TRBD2. V shed 5 bases, J shed 3 bases, and the junction held 14 bases outside the gene matches. CDR3 length equals 19 residues. CDR1 and CDR2 from the germline V gene are SGHNT and YYREEE (reference sequence). The CDR3 DNA reads TGTGCCAGCAGTCGAACCGGGACTAGCGGGACGGCCATCTACAATGAGCAGTTCTTC. Protein: CASSRTGTSGTAIYNEQFF.

A note on this clone: Mismatch with germline at one junction end may stem from a read error. The chain combines TRBV7-7 with TRBJ1-4; D remains ambiguous. The CDR3 extends over 13 amino acids. Germline loops: CDR1 SSHAT, CDR2 FNYEAQ (reference sequence). CDR3 protein: CASSSPGGQKLFF. The CDR3 DNA reads TGTGCTAGCAGCTCCCCTGGAGGGCAAAAACTGTTTTTT.

The J gene is TRBJ2-3, the V gene TRBV29-1, with 9 bases fitting TRBD2. There are 17 residues in the CDR3. With 3 bases clipped from V and 0 bases from J, the junction kept 10 bases outside the gene matches. Germline V CDR1 and CDR2: SQVTM, ANQGSEA. Written as DNA, the CDR3 is TGCAGCGTTGATTCTCAGCTAGCGGGGACCAGCACAGATACGCAGTATTTT. This gives the protein CSVDSQLAGTSTDTQYF.

The chain recombines TRBV10-3 with TRBJ2-1; TRBD2 matches at 8 bases. The V segment lost 3 bases and the J segment 4 bases; nucleotides outside the gene matches: 8. The CDR3 sequence is 16 residues long. Germline CDR1 ENHRY, CDR2 SYGVKD. The CDR3 protein is CAISDISAGEYNEQFF. CDR3 bases: TGTGCCATCAGTGATATATCAGCGGGGGAGTACAATGAGCAGTTCTTC.

The rearrangement links TRBV27 to TRBJ1-2, with D unresolved. The CDR3 sequence is 14 residues long. Germline CDR1 MNHEY, CDR2 SMNVEV (reference sequence). Trimming shortened V by 7 bases and J by 2 bases, and 14 bases separated the two germline ends. The DNA for the CDR3 is TGTGCCAGCACCCCCCTCGGACTGAACTATGGCTACACCTTC. Protein product: CASTPLGLNYGYTF.

This clone was observed a few times. The chain employs TRBV7-6 and TRBJ2-5; tentative D call: TRBD2 (7 bases). Germline values: CDR1 SGHVS, CDR2 FNYEAQ. The CDR3 contains 15 residues. With 4 bases removed from V and 5 bases from J, the gap between germline ends came to 17 bases. CDR3 protein: CASSSLARGGETQYF. DNA of the CDR3: TGTGCCAGCAGCTCTCTGGCAAGGGGGGGTGAGACCCAGTACTTC.

The chain combines TRBV2 with TRBJ1-4; D is uncertain. Trimming took off 1 base at V and 4 bases at J, with 7 bases between the two ends. Germline CDR1 reads SNHLY; CDR2 reads FYNNEI. The CDR3 extends over 14 amino acids. CDR3 sequence reads: CASSEDANNEKLFF. CDR3 sequence (DNA): TGTGCCAGCAGTGAAGATGCGAATAATGAAAAACTGTTTTTT. Looking up the rest from reference TRBV2 and TRBJ1-4 gives the full variable domain: EPEVTQTPSHQVTQMGQEVILRCVPISNHLYFYWYRQILGQKVEFLVSFYNNEISEKSEIFDDQFSVERPDGSNFTLKIRSTKLEDSAMYFCASSEDANNEKLFFGSGTQLSVL.

V gene TRBV6-4 combines with J gene TRBJ2-2, with D maybe TRBD2 (5 bases). The germline V gene encodes CDR1 MRHNA and CDR2 SNTAGT. This CDR3 is built from 14 residues. The V and J ends lost 5 bases and 4 bases respectively, with 11 bases between them. In DNA form, the CDR3 reads TGTGCCAGCAGTAACGCAGGAGGCACCGGGGAGCTGTTTTTT. It yields the protein CASSNAGGTGELFF.